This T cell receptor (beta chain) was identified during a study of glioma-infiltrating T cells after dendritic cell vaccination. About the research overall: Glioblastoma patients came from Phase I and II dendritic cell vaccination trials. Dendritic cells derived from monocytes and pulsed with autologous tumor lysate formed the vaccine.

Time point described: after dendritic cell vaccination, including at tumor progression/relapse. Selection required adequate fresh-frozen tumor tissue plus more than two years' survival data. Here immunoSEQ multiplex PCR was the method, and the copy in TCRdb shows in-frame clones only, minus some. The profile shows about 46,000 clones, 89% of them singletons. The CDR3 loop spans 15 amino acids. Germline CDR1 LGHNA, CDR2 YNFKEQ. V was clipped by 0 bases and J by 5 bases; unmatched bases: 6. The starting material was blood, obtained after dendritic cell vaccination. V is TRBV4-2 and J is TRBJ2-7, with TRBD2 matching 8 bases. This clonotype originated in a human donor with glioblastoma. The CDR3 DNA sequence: TGTGCCAGCAGCCAAGAGTCGGGAGGGAGAAACGAGCAGTACTTC. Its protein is CASSQESGGRNEQYF.